A single sample gave rise to the 13 T cell receptor beta chains below, sequenced in a study of post-analysis software for immune sequencing data. Tagging with unique molecular identifiers was a feature of the TCR beta cDNA libraries. TCRdb processed the PCR reads anew with MiXCR; each CDR3 protein has one entry. In the table there are 740,000 or so distinct CDR3 sequences, around 50% of which are singletons. Findings of the study overall: Higher frequency in patients than in controls was seen for roughly five TRBV segments, with TRBV5-6, TRBV5-1 and TRBV20-1 among them.

The antigens these receptors bind are not known. Sequencing was done on a sample of blood. The receptors stem from a girl aged 5-17 years with multiple sclerosis.

This chain links TRBV29-1 with TRBJ2-3; 9 bases are shared with TRBD2. The CDR3 loop spans 14 amino acids. From germline, CDR1 is SQVTM and CDR2 ANQGSEA. Trimming removed 7 bases from V and 0 bases from J; junction bases left unmatched: 5. The CDR3 DNA sequence: TGCAGCGCTAGCGGGGAGCGAAGCACAGATACGCAGTATTTT. It codes for CSASGERSTDTQYF.

In its sample, this clonotype was seen many times. One junction end disagrees with the germline gene, perhaps due to a read error. J is TRBJ2-7 and V is TRBV5-1; D is perhaps TRBD1 or TRBD2 (6 bases each). CDR3 length equals 14 residues. Germline V gene sequence: CDR1 SGHRS, CDR2 YFSETQ. The CDR3 region has the DNA TGTGCCAGCAGCTTAAGTGGGGGGCCCTACGAGCAGTACTTC. Its translation: CASSLSGGPYEQYF.

The genes are TRBV12-3 or TRBV12-4 and TRBJ2-5; D gene unclear. The J call may be in error: the DNA end matches TRBJ2-7 better. CDR3 length: 15 residues. The CDR3, as DNA: TGTGCCAGCAGTCCCCAGACCCTCTTCTCCTACGAGCAGTACTTC. This encodes CASSPQTLFSYEQYF.

The chain joins TRBV14 to TRBJ2-7; tentative D call: TRBD2 (5 bases). The CDR3 spans 14 residues. With 1 base removed from V and 0 bases from J, the gap between germline ends came to 7 bases. Per germline, CDR1 SGHDN and CDR2 FVKESK. The CDR3 sequence: CASSQADYSYEQYF. Here the CDR3 DNA reads TGTGCCAGCAGCCAAGCAGACTACTCCTACGAGCAGTACTTC.

A few counts support this clonotype. CDR3: CASDRDRNSYNSPLHF. The CDR3, as DNA: TGTGCTAGTGACCGGGACAGGAACTCCTATAATTCACCCCTCCACTTT. The V call is TRBV12-5, the J call TRBJ1-6; 8 nucleotides match TRBD1. Germline loops: CDR1 LGHNT, CDR2 FRNRAP. This CDR3 contains 16 residues. Trimming removed 7 bases from V and 0 bases from J; junction bases left unmatched: 5.

The V and J genes are TRBV6-6 and TRBJ2-1, with D hard to call. V was clipped by 3 bases and J by 14 bases, with 14 bases between them. This CDR3 comprises 12 residues. Per the germline V gene, CDR1 is MNHNY and CDR2 is SVGAGI (reference sequence). The CDR3 coding sequence is TGTGCCAGCAGTTATATAGGGCAGGTTAAGTTCTTC. It codes for CASSYIGQVKFF.

The chain carries TRBV5-1 and TRBJ2-7; 9 nucleotides agree with TRBD2. CDR1 is SGHRS and CDR2 is YFSETQ in the germline V gene. The CDR3 is 16 amino acids. Losses at the gene ends were 4 bases for V and 0 bases for J; bases not matched to a gene: 8. DNA for the CDR3: TGCGCCAGCAGCCCGGGACTAGCCCCGAGCTCCTACGAGCAGTACTTC. This encodes CASSPGLAPSSYEQYF.

The V gene is TRBV5-1, the J gene TRBJ1-2; TRBD1 agrees at 8 bases. CDR3 size: 15 residues. Germline CDR1 and CDR2: SGHRS and YFSETQ. Trimming removed 0 bases from V and 6 bases from J; junction bases left unmatched: 7. As DNA, the CDR3 is TGCGCCAGCAGCTTGGGACAGGGGAGCTTTCATGGCTACACCTTC. It encodes CASSLGQGSFHGYTF. Supplemented by reference TRBV5-1 and TRBJ1-2, the full variable domain reads KAGVTQTPRYLIKTRGQQVTLSCSPISGHRSVSWYQQTPGQGLQFLFEYFSETQRNKGNFPGRFSGRQFSNSRSEMNVSTLELGDSALYLCASSLGQGSFHGYTFGSGTRLTVV.

The chain has TRBV29-1 and TRBJ1-2; 8 positions match TRBD1. From germline, CDR1 is SQVTM and CDR2 ANQGSEA. Germline trimming cut 4 bases from V and 4 bases from J; bases unmatched to any gene: 8. The CDR3 is 14 residues long. CDR3 sequence reads: CSVGNRQGPYGYTF. DNA of the CDR3: TGCAGCGTTGGAAACCGACAGGGGCCCTATGGCTACACCTTC.

This clonotype has at least ten counts. This sequence joins TRBV11-1 and TRBJ2-7; 10 nucleotides agree with TRBD1. This CDR3 comprises 15 residues. V gave up 6 bases and J gave up 3 bases; unmatched junction bases: 8. The germline CDR1 and CDR2 sequences are SGHAT and FQDESV (reference sequence). The CDR3 sequence: CASSPGTGDVYEQYF. The CDR3 DNA follows: TGTGCCAGCAGTCCCGGGACAGGGGACGTCTACGAGCAGTACTTC.

This chain joins TRBV6-4 and TRBJ2-1; TRBD1 agrees at 8 bases. The germline CDR1 and CDR2 sequences are MRHNA and SNTAGT. This CDR3 has 13 residues. The J segment lost 7 bases and the V segment lost 5 bases, leaving 4 bases of the junction unmatched. The CDR3 DNA reads as TGTGCCAGCAGTAAAGGGACAGGAAATGAGCAGTTCTTC. It yields the protein CASSKGTGNEQFF.

This clonotype was seen a few times. The V and J genes are TRBV6-6 and TRBJ1-2; 8 nucleotides match TRBD1. The CDR3 contains 15 residues. After removal of 8 bases from V and 4 bases from J, the junction contained 12 bases not matched to a gene. The germline V gene has CDR1 MNHNY and CDR2 SVGAGI (reference sequence). CDR3 DNA: TGTGCCAGCGAGACTATTGCACAGGGGGGCTATGGCTACACCTTC. Translation: CASETIAQGGYGYTF.

The chain carries TRBV29-1 and TRBJ2-3, with 10 bases identical to TRBD2. Germline assignment: CDR1 SQVTM and CDR2 ANQGSEA. The CDR3 is 17 residues long. V lost 0 bases and J lost 5; bases outside the gene matches: 11. The CDR3 loop reads CSVEDWGRRTSGDTQYF. CDR3 coding DNA: TGCAGCGTTGAAGATTGGGGTCGGCGGACTAGCGGAGATACGCAGTATTTT.